This TCR beta chain was found in a study of cytomegalovirus exposure and HLA in healthy donors. 60 Vbeta and 13 Jbeta primers were used in PCR. The assay was immunoSEQ multiplex PCR, and TCRdb's table has in-frame clones only and misses some. The sample holds fewer than 120,000 clones, approximately 80% seen once. The CDR3 totals 14 residues. Germline V lookup: CDR1 MNHEY, CDR2 SVGAGI. V lost 8 bases and J lost 0, with 14 bases in between. This TCR derives from a woman aged 55-69 years in good health and CMV-seropositive. The material sequenced was PBMCs. The V call is TRBV6-5, the J call TRBJ2-7, with no clear D. This CDR3 reads CASRFPTGSYEQYF. The CDR3 nucleotides read TGTGCCAGCCGGTTCCCTACCGGCTCCTACGAGCAGTACTTC.